Included here is one T cell receptor (beta chain) sequence, with context. What it binds is unknown. The data stem from a study of cytomegalovirus exposure and HLA in healthy donors. Regarding the study as a whole: Reported performance of the classifier showed diagnosis of cytomegalovirus status with high specificity and sensitivity. Earlier analysis looked at TCR beta V segments, and most were productive about 90% or about 30% of the time. A later analysis by the authors found several of the most significant clusters apparently linked to common viral pathogens.

J gave up 3 bases and V 2 bases, and 8 bases lay outside the gene matches. In germline, CDR1 is ENHRY, CDR2 SYGVKD. The CDR3 has 16 residues. Primers for the PCR totalled 60 Vbeta and 13 Jbeta. This table comes from immunoSEQ multiplex PCR, and its TCRdb copy is limited to in-frame clones, with some not included. With roughly 120,000 clones in the sample, the ten largest clones hold 2.5% to 3%. Sequencing was done on a sample of PBMCs. This sequence was found in a man aged 30-40 years in good health and CMV-seronegative. The genes are TRBV10-3 and TRBJ2-7; 9 nucleotides match TRBD1. The CDR3 DNA follows: TGTGCCATCAGTGAGCCGGGACAGGGAATCGGCTACGAGCAGTACTTC. Protein product: CAISEPGQGIGYEQYF.